Below, one T cell receptor (beta chain) is given with its context. Its antigen is still unknown. The sample comes from a study of cytomegalovirus exposure and HLA in healthy donors. Findings and caveats of the study: A later analysis reportedly found that, within productive TCRs, an Asian-associated ancestry cluster had fewer N-insertions than the mean observed across the roughly 630 donors. Cytomegalovirus association was assigned to 170 or so TCR beta chains.

The CDR3 totals 17 residues. Germline V gene data show CDR1 as LGHNA and CDR2 as YNFKEQ. J lost 2 bases, V lost 0 bases, and 3 bases had no gene match. Both 60 Vbeta primers and 13 Jbeta primers went into the PCR. The protocol was immunoSEQ multiplex PCR, while the TCRdb copy is restricted to in-frame clones and leaves out a portion. Of 160,000 or so clones in the sample, under 80% are singletons; the top ten hold around 4%. The clonotype comes from a middle-aged man in good health and CMV-seronegative. The chain combines TRBV4-2 with TRBJ2-5; 13 bases fit TRBD2. Source material: PBMCs. The CDR3 DNA reads TGTGCCAGCAGCCAAGATCGGACTAGCGGGGGTCAAGAGACCCAGTACTTC. Protein product: CASSQDRTSGGQETQYF.